Included here is one T cell receptor (beta chain) sequence, with context. This entry is derived from a study of blood T cell repertoires in COVID-19. For the study at large: The United States, Italy and Spain provided the acute and convalescent COVID-19 samples. T cells, B-cell-depleted T cells, or PBMCs provided the cDNA or gDNA that served as material.

Methods used by the authors: Reference gene primer amplification yielded estimated nucleated cell counts. TCRdb's table, derived via immunoSEQ multiplex PCR, lists solely in-frame clones and lacks some. The D gene and trimming were derived from the DNA, and the V and J assignments and clone size from that table. The repertoire includes 52,000 or so clones, 70% to 85% of them detected once, and 11% to 15% sits in the top ten. The sequence was collected from a human donor in a cohort sampled during active COVID-19. The sequenced sample was peripheral blood.

CDR3 sequence (DNA): TGTGCGGCGAGCGGGGGGACAACCGGGGAGCTGTTTTTT. It encodes CAASGGTTGELFF. The genes are TRBV24-1 and TRBJ2-2, with TRBD2 identical over 9 bases. The CDR3 sequence is 13 residues long. Germline V CDR1 and CDR2: KGHDR, SFDVKD.